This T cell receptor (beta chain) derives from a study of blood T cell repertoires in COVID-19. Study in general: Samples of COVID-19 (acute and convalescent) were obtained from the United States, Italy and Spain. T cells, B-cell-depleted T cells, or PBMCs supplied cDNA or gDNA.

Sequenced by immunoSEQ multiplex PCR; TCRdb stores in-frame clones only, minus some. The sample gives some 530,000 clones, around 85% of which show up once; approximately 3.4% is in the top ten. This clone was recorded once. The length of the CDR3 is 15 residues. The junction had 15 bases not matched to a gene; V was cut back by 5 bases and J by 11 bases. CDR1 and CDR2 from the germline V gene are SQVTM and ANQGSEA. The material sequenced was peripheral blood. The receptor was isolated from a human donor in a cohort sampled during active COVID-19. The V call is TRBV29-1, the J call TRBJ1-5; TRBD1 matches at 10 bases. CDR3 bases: TGCAGCGTTCCGGTCTGGACAGGGGGTACATTAGCCCAGCATTTT. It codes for CSVPVWTGGTLAQHF.